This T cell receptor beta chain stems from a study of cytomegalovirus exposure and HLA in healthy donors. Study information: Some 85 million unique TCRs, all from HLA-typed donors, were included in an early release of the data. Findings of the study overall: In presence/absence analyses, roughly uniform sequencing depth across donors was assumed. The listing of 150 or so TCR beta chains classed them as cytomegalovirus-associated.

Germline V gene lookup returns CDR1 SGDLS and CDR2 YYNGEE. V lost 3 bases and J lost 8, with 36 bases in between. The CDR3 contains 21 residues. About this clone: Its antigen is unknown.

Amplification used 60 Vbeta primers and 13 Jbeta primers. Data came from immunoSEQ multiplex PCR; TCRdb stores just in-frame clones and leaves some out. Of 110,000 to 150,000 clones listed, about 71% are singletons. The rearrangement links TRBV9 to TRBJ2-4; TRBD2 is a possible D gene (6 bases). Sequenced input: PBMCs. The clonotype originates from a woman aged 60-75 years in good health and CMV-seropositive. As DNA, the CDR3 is TGTGCCAGCAGCGACCCAAATTCTTCCTTCAGGGACTCCTACTACCCAGACATTCAGTACTTC. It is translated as CASSDPNSSFRDSYYPDIQYF.